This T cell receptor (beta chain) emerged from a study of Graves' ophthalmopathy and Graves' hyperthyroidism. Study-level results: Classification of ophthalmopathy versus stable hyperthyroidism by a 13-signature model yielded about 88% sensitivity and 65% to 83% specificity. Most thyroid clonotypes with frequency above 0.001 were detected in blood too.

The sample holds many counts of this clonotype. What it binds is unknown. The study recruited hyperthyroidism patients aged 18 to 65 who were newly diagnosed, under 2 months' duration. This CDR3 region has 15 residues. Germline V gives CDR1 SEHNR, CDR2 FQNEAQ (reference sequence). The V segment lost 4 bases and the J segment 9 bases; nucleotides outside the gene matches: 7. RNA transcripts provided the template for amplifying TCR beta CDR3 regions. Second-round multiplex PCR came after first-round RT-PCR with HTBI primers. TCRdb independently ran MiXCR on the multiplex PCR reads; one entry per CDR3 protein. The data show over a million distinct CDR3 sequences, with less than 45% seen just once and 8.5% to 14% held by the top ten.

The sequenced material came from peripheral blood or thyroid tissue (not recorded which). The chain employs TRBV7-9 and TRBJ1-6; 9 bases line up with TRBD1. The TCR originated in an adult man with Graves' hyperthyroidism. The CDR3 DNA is TGTGCCAGCAGCTCAACCGACAGGGGGGGTTCACCCCTCCACTTT. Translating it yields CASSSTDRGGSPLHF.